What follows are 28 T cell receptor beta chains derived from one specimen sequenced in a study of cytomegalovirus exposure and HLA in healthy donors. The primer mix had 60 Vbeta and 13 Jbeta primers. TCRdb's table, derived via immunoSEQ multiplex PCR, lists solely in-frame clones and lacks some. The sample's table shows 30,000 to 35,000 clones. The sequencing sample was made of PBMCs. The receptors originated from a woman in her thirties or forties in good health and CMV-seropositive.

V usage is TRBV7-9 and J usage is TRBJ2-1, with 10 bases identical to TRBD2. Per germline, CDR1 SEHNR and CDR2 FQNEAQ (reference sequence). The CDR3 has 14 residues. V lost 5 bases and J lost 5; bases outside the gene matches: 3. In DNA form, the CDR3 reads TGTGCCAGCAGCAGGACTAGCGGAGACAATGAGCAGTTCTTC. Its translation is CASSRTSGDNEQFF.

The V call is TRBV6-5, the J call TRBJ1-5; possibly TRBD1 for D (5 bases). Trimming pared 6 bases from V and 1 base from J, leaving 7 bases between. CDR3 length: 13 amino acids. Looked up from germline, CDR1 is MNHEY and CDR2 is SVGAGI. Written as DNA, the CDR3 is TGTGCCAGCAGGGGGGGGAGCAATCAGCCCCAGCATTTT. Encoded protein: CASRGGSNQPQHF.

CDR3 sequence (DNA): TGTGCCAGCAGCCAAGATGAGAAGGGAGGGCCGGAGACCCAGTACTTC. Translating gives CASSQDEKGGPETQYF. The gene calls are TRBV4-2 and TRBJ2-5, with 7 bases lining up with TRBD2. CDR1 and CDR2 (germline): LGHNA, YNFKEQ. V trimming: 0 bases; J trimming: 5 bases; junction bases outside the gene matches: 9. This CDR3 is built from 16 residues.

This sequence joins TRBV2 and TRBJ1-4; the match to TRBD1 covers 7 bases. Germline CDR1 and CDR2: SNHLY and FYNNEI. V shed 5 bases, J shed 7 bases, and the junction held 7 bases outside the gene matches. This CDR3 region has 14 residues. CDR3 nucleotide sequence: TGTGCCAGCAGTAGACAGGGAGGAGGTGAAAAACTGTTTTTT. This sequence encodes CASSRQGGGEKLFF.

The chain employs TRBV4-2 and TRBJ1-1, with 7 bases lining up with TRBD1. The J segment lost 3 bases and the V segment lost 1 base, leaving 5 bases of the junction unmatched. This CDR3 is built from 15 residues. From germline, CDR1 is LGHNA and CDR2 YNFKEQ. The CDR3 sequence is CASSQGNRGYTEAFF. Written as DNA, the CDR3 is TGTGCCAGCAGCCAAGGTAACAGGGGATACACTGAAGCTTTCTTT.

V usage is TRBV29-1 and J usage is TRBJ2-7; D is ambiguous. Trimming took off 3 bases at V and 5 bases at J, with 14 bases between the two ends. Germline lookup yields CDR1 SQVTM and CDR2 ANQGSEA. This CDR3 comprises 13 residues. CDR3 nucleotides: TGCAGCGTTGATAGTAGCATAGATAACGAGCAGTACTTC. As protein: CSVDSSIDNEQYF.

The chain couples TRBV12-2 to TRBJ2-7; the table's D call of TRBD2 was not tested on the DNA. TRBV12-2 is reported as a pseudogene. This CDR3 contains 15 residues. CDR3 sequence (DNA): TGTGCAAGTCGCTTAGAAGCGGGTATTGTCTACGAGCAGTACTTC. This sequence encodes CASRLEAGIVYEQYF.

The rearrangement uses TRBV9 and TRBJ2-5; D possibly corresponds to TRBD1 (6 bases). The CDR3 runs 17 residues. Trimming left V 0 bases short and J 4 bases short, with 19 bases between. Germline CDR1 SGDLS, CDR2 YYNGEE. The CDR3 loop reads CASSVAPLTGGLETQYF. DNA for the CDR3: TGTGCCAGCAGCGTAGCCCCCTTGACAGGAGGATTAGAGACCCAGTACTTC.

This chain joins TRBV28 and TRBJ2-3, with 7 bases fitting TRBD2. The V segment lost 6 bases and the J segment 4 bases; nucleotides outside the gene matches: 7. Germline assignment: CDR1 MDHEN and CDR2 SYDVKM. CDR3 length equals 14 residues. CDR3 nucleotide sequence: TGTGCCAGCAGCCCGGCGGGGGTCCCAGATACGCAGTATTTT. Its protein product is CASSPAGVPDTQYF.

The chain carries TRBV7-9 and TRBJ1-2; 7 nucleotides line up with TRBD1. The CDR3 is 13 residues long. Germline V lookup: CDR1 SEHNR, CDR2 FQNEAQ (reference sequence). V dropped 5 bases and J dropped 3; count of bases not matched to a gene: 3. As DNA, the CDR3 is TGTGCCAGCAGCACAGGGACAGACTATGGCTACACCTTC. Translation: CASSTGTDYGYTF.

The chain carries TRBV5-6 and TRBJ1-2; maybe TRBD1 (5 bases). Germline V CDR1 and CDR2: SGHDT, YYEEEE. The CDR3 totals 14 residues. The V end lost 0 bases, the J end lost 8 bases, and 14 bases lay between the germline ends. CDR3 coding DNA: TGTGCCAGCAGCTTGGTCGTAGGGGCTATCGGCTACACCTTC. It translates to CASSLVVGAIGYTF.

The chain carries TRBV5-4 and TRBJ2-5, with TRBD2 matching over 10 bases. CDR1 SGHNT and CDR2 YYREEE come from the germline V gene (reference sequence). The ends lost 4 bases at V and 6 bases at J; junction bases unmatched: 9. The CDR3 loop spans 15 amino acids. The CDR3, as DNA: TGTGCCAGCAGCGGGGGGGCTAGCGGGAGAAAGACCCAGTACTTC. This codes for CASSGGASGRKTQYF.

The rearrangement joins TRBV19 to TRBJ1-2, with 8 bases fitting TRBD1. Germline V gene lookup returns CDR1 LNHDA and CDR2 SQIVND (reference sequence). This CDR3 spans 14 amino acids. V was pared by 6 bases and J by 4 bases, with 7 bases of the junction left unmatched. CDR3 nucleotides: TGTGCCAGTAGGGCCAGGGGGCGCGGCTATGGCTACACCTTC. Translated, it gives CASRARGRGYGYTF.

In nucleotides, the CDR3 is TGTGCCTGGAGTGTAGCTAGCGGGAGTGACATTCAGTACTTC. Its protein is CAWSVASGSDIQYF. The chain uses TRBV30 and TRBJ2-4, with 10 bases matching TRBD2. The ends lost 0 bases at V and 8 bases at J; junction bases unmatched: 4. Germline V gene data show CDR1 as GTSNPN and CDR2 as SVGIG (reference sequence). There are 14 residues in the CDR3.

This chain joins TRBV5-1 and TRBJ2-3, with 7 bases aligning to TRBD2. With V trimmed by 3 bases and J by 7 bases, 5 bases remained unmatched. Germline assignment: CDR1 SGHRS and CDR2 YFSETQ. The CDR3 totals 13 residues. The CDR3 sequence is CASSSGRENTQYF. The CDR3 nucleotides are TGCGCCAGCAGCTCGGGGCGGGAGAATACGCAGTATTTT.

The V and J genes are TRBV27 and TRBJ2-2; TRBD2 might be the D (7 bases). Trimming cost V 10 bases and J 7 bases, with 19 bases left between them. CDR3 length equals 14 residues. CDR1 and CDR2 (germline): MNHEY, SMNVEV (reference sequence). CDR3 amino acids: CATFTRGAIGELFF. CDR3 bases: TGTGCCACCTTCACCCGGGGGGCTATCGGGGAGCTGTTTTTT.

The chain employs TRBV18 and TRBJ2-7, with 8 bases lining up with TRBD1. The V gene end was trimmed by 3 bases and the J gene end by 3 bases; junction bases not matched to a gene: 4. The CDR3 length is 14 residues. CDR1 and CDR2 from the germline V gene are KGHSH and LQKENI. The CDR3 nucleotides read TGTGCCAGCTCACCTCCACAGGGGGTCTACGAGCAGTACTTC. Amino acids: CASSPPQGVYEQYF. Full variable domain (missing parts from reference TRBV18 and TRBJ2-7): NAGVMQNPRHLVRRRGQEARLRCSPMKGHSHVYWYRQLPEEGLKFMVYLQKENIIDESGMPKERFSAEFPKEGPSILRIQQVVRGDSAAYFCASSPPQGVYEQYFGPGTRLTVT.

V is TRBV5-5 and J is TRBJ1-2; the match to TRBD1 covers 11 bases. The length of the CDR3 is 15 residues. Trimming removed 5 bases from V and 2 bases from J; junction bases left unmatched: 5. In germline, CDR1 is SGHKS, CDR2 YYEKEE (reference sequence). CDR3 residues: CASSSGTGGNYGYTF. Here the CDR3 DNA reads TGTGCCAGCAGTTCCGGGACAGGGGGGAACTATGGCTACACCTTC.

The CDR3 DNA reads as TGCGCCAGCAGCTTGGGTCTAATCGGTCCCATTAGCGGGGAATACGAGCAGTACTTC. It is translated as CASSLGLIGPISGEYEQYF. This sequence joins TRBV5-1 and TRBJ2-7; 8 nucleotides align to TRBD2. V was clipped by 0 bases and J by 4 bases; unmatched bases: 18. Germline values: CDR1 SGHRS, CDR2 YFSETQ. This CDR3 spans 19 amino acids.

The chain has TRBV27 and TRBJ2-2; 8 nucleotides agree with TRBD2. The CDR3 contains 15 residues. CDR1 MNHEY and CDR2 SMNVEV come from the germline V gene (reference sequence). With V trimmed by 4 bases and J by 6 bases, 7 bases remained unmatched. This CDR3 reads CASSSPGGGAGELFF. The DNA for the CDR3 is TGTGCCAGCAGTTCCCCCGGGGGGGGTGCCGGGGAGCTGTTTTTT.

This rearrangement joins TRBV5-1 to TRBJ1-1, with TRBD1 matching over 12 bases. The CDR3 length is 13 residues. Germline CDR1 is SGHRS and CDR2 is YFSETQ. With V trimmed by 4 bases and J by 10 bases, 5 bases remained unmatched. The CDR3 DNA is TGCGCCAGCAGCAGGGACAGGGGGCTAATAGCTTTCTTT. Its translation is CASSRDRGLIAFF.

With regard to this clone: The junction departs from the called germline gene at one end, perhaps through a read error. The chain recombines TRBV29-1 with TRBJ2-7, with D possibly matching TRBD1 (5 bases). This CDR3 contains 13 residues. CDR1 SQVTM and CDR2 ANQGSEA come from the germline V gene. CDR3 nucleotides: TGCAGCGTCGAAGGGGCAGGCACCTACGAGCAGTACTTC. This translates into CSVEGAGTYEQYF.

This chain uses TRBV28 with TRBJ2-3, with 9 positions matching TRBD2. Germline V gene data show CDR1 as MDHEN and CDR2 as SYDVKM. The length of the CDR3 is 21 residues. V lost 3 bases, J lost 0 bases, and 19 bases stayed unmatched. The DNA for the CDR3 is TGTGCCAGCAGTTTTAAGTGGGCTAGCGGGACAGAGTCTTATAGCACAGATACGCAGTATTTT. This encodes CASSFKWASGTESYSTDTQYF.

The chain carries TRBV4-3 and TRBJ2-1, with unresolved D. Trimming removed 0 bases at V and 4 bases at J, with 13 bases between. The CDR3 loop spans 16 amino acids. The germline CDR1 and CDR2 sequences are LGHNA and YSLEER. CDR3 DNA: TGCGCCAGCAGCCAAGATCTTGTGGAGAAATACAATGAGCAGTTCTTC. It yields the protein CASSQDLVEKYNEQFF.

This rearrangement joins TRBV18 to TRBJ2-5; 9 bases align to TRBD1. CDR1 is KGHSH, CDR2 LQKENI, per germline. The CDR3 contains 15 residues. Trimming removed 3 bases from V and 3 bases from J; junction bases left unmatched: 5. The CDR3 spells CASSPTGTGKETQYF. Written as DNA, the CDR3 is TGTGCCAGCTCACCCACCGGGACAGGGAAAGAGACCCAGTACTTC. Combining the CDR3 with reference TRBV18 and TRBJ2-5 gives the whole variable domain NAGVMQNPRHLVRRRGQEARLRCSPMKGHSHVYWYRQLPEEGLKFMVYLQKENIIDESGMPKERFSAEFPKEGPSILRIQQVVRGDSAAYFCASSPTGTGKETQYFGPGTRLLVL.

The V call is TRBV7-2, the J call TRBJ2-1; D ambiguous. V was shortened by 3 bases and J by 5 bases, with 11 bases between the two germline ends. Per the germline V gene, CDR1 is SGHTA and CDR2 is FQGNSA. This CDR3 has 14 residues. CDR3 in DNA: TGTGCCAGCAGCTTGAGCCCTTCCGACAATGAGCAGTTCTTC. It encodes CASSLSPSDNEQFF.

The chain is built from TRBV6-1 and TRBJ1-4, with 8 bases lining up with TRBD1. The CDR3 spans 14 residues. Germline assignment: CDR1 MNHNS and CDR2 SASEGT. The V segment lost 5 bases and the J segment 8 bases; nucleotides outside the gene matches: 7. Written as DNA, the CDR3 is TGTGCCAGCAGTCCGGACAGGGTATCCGAAAAACTGTTTTTT. Translating gives CASSPDRVSEKLFF.

The V and J genes are TRBV4-1 and TRBJ1-5; D ambiguous. The CDR3 is 14 residues long. Germline CDR1 and CDR2: MGHRA and YSYEKL. Trimming removed 4 bases from V and 7 bases from J, with 14 bases in between. CDR3 sequence reads: CASSRGGRNQPQHF. In nucleotides, the CDR3 is TGCGCCAGCAGCCGGGGAGGACGTAACCAGCCCCAGCATTTT.